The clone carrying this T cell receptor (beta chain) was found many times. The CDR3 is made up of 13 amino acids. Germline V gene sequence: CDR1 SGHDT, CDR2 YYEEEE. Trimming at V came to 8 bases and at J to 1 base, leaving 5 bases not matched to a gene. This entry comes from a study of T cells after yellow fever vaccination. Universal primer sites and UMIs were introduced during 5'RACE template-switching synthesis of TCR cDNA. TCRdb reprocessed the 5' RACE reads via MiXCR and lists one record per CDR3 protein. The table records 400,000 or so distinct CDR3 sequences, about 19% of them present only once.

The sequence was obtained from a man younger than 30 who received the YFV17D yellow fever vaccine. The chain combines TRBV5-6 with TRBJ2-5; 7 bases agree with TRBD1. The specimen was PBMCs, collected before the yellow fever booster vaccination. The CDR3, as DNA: TGTGCCAGTTCCCGGGACAGCCAAGAGACCCAGTACTTC. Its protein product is CASSRDSQETQYF.